This TCR beta chain was identified in a study of beta chain features in type 1 diabetes. The wider study: The study examined around 98,000,000 sorted cells across all samples. Study-level findings and limits: HLA influence on TCRB rearrangement stayed unresolved here. TCRB repertoires of naive, central memory and Treg cells appeared more similar among patients than among healthy donors.

The authors took one heparinised blood draw, averaging about 116 mL, from each donor. As every portion of the isolated RNA was reverse transcribed, the sequencing read expressed TCRB transcripts. The repertoire was sequenced with immunoSEQ multiplex PCR; TCRdb's copy has only in-frame clones and lacks some. The sample yields over 350,000 clones, about 14% seen once. The CDR3 has 16 amino acids. Per the germline V gene, CDR1 is SQVTM and CDR2 is ANQGSEA. V shed 3 bases and J 0 bases; nucleotides not matched to a gene: 6. With respect to this clone: No antigen is known for it.

The receptor's source is a woman aged 18-29 years in good health. Sequencing was carried out using naive CD4+ T cells from blood. The J gene is TRBJ2-1, the V gene TRBV29-1; 9 positions agree with TRBD2. The CDR3 sequence: CSVDGWRGGSYNEQFF. Here the CDR3 DNA reads TGCAGCGTTGACGGGTGGCGGGGGGGCTCCTACAATGAGCAGTTCTTC.